The 27 T cell receptor beta chains below all came from one sample that was sequenced in a study of OX40 agonist ivuxolimab in advanced cancers. Produced via immunoSEQ multiplex PCR; TCRdb's table is partial and in-frame only. This sample has 81,000 or so clones; more than 80% occur once, and the top ten carry 8.4%. The sequencing here drew on CD4+ or CD8+ T cells sorted from blood, taken in a trial of the OX40 agonist ivuxolimab. The receptors stem from an adult with an advanced solid tumor such as melanoma, head and neck, liver or kidney cancer.

The chain links TRBV5-6 to TRBJ2-3; no clear D gene. The CDR3 spans 13 residues. Trimming stripped 3 bases from V and 4 bases from J, with 9 bases between. CDR1 is SGHDT and CDR2 is YYEEEE in the germline V gene. CDR3: CASSSALADTQYF. The CDR3 coding sequence is TGTGCCAGCAGCTCCGCTTTGGCAGATACGCAGTATTTT.

This clone was found once. V gene TRBV29-1 combines with J gene TRBJ2-7; 11 positions agree with TRBD1. The germline gives CDR1 SQVTM, CDR2 ANQGSEA. The junction had 7 bases not matched to a gene; V was cut back by 4 bases and J by 2 bases. The CDR3 covers 15 residues. CDR3 DNA sequence: TGCAGCGTTGGGACTCCGGGACAGGGGGCCTACGAGCAGTACTTC. Translated: CSVGTPGQGAYEQYF.

The gene calls are TRBV28 and TRBJ2-2; a weak D match, TRBD1 (6 bases). Germline CDR1 reads MDHEN; CDR2 reads SYDVKM. This CDR3 comprises 17 residues. V shed 1 base and J shed 5 bases, with 17 bases lying between them. The CDR3 DNA reads TGTGCCAGCAGTTTATTGGATACAGGGTCGGGGACCGGGGAGCTGTTTTTT. This codes for CASSLLDTGSGTGELFF.

The V call is TRBV6-6, the J call TRBJ1-2; D call uncertain. The germline V gene encodes CDR1 MNHNY and CDR2 SVGAGI (reference sequence). The CDR3 contains 11 residues. V was shortened by 7 bases and J by 1 base, with 4 bases between the two germline ends. The CDR3, as DNA: TGTGCCAGCATATATAACTATGGCTACACCTTC. Amino acid sequence: CASIYNYGYTF.

The chain is built from TRBV7-2 and TRBJ2-1, with D perhaps matching TRBD1 or TRBD2 (5 bases each). Per germline, CDR1 SGHTA and CDR2 FQGNSA. V lost 3 bases and J 5 bases, leaving 26 bases between the germline ends. This CDR3 comprises 19 residues. Here the CDR3 DNA reads TGTGCCAGCAGCTTTCCAATCCCCCCAGCAGGGTTGGGGGACAATGAGCAGTTCTTC. Translated, it gives CASSFPIPPAGLGDNEQFF. The variable domain in full, completed from reference TRBV7-2 and TRBJ2-1, reads GAGVSQSPSNKVTEKGKDVELRCDPISGHTALYWYRQSLGQGLEFLIYFQGNSAPDKSGLPSDRFSAERTGGSVSTLTIQRTQQEDSAVYLCASSFPIPPAGLGDNEQFFGPGTRLTVL.

V and J are TRBV7-9 and TRBJ2-1, with no clear D. V shed 2 bases and J shed 7 bases, with 9 bases lying between them. Germline lookup yields CDR1 SEHNR and CDR2 FQNEAQ (reference sequence). This CDR3 has 13 residues. This chain's CDR3 is CASSLSWGNEQFF. The CDR3 region has the DNA TGTGCCAGCAGCTTATCTTGGGGAAATGAGCAGTTCTTC.

The rearrangement uses TRBV7-2 and TRBJ2-1; D perhaps matches TRBD2 (7 bases). The CDR3 spans 13 residues. Germline CDR1 is SGHTA and CDR2 is FQGNSA. V dropped 2 bases and J dropped 14 bases, with 16 bases sitting between them. The CDR3 region has the DNA TGTGCCAGCAGCTTAAGGGGCAGGGGAGGGGAGTTCTTC. Encoded protein: CASSLRGRGGEFF.

The rearrangement uses TRBV6-1 and TRBJ2-3, with D hard to call. The CDR3 is 10 residues long. Germline CDR1 reads MNHNS; CDR2 reads SASEGT. Trimming left V 6 bases short and J 9 bases short, with 7 bases between. The CDR3 DNA sequence: TGTGCCAGCAGCTGGGGAACGCAGTATTTT. It yields the protein CASSWGTQYF.

V gene TRBV30 combines with J gene TRBJ2-4, with D possibly TRBD2 on 6 matching bases. The germline V gene has CDR1 GTSNPN and CDR2 SVGIG (reference sequence). This CDR3 has 13 amino acids. Trimming stripped 5 bases from V and 7 bases from J, with 15 bases between. CDR3: CAWGWEDGNIQYF. The DNA of the CDR3 is TGTGCCTGGGGATGGGAGGACGGGAACATTCAGTACTTC.

The rearrangement uses TRBV6-5 and TRBJ1-2; TRBD1 matches 7 bases. The germline V gene has CDR1 MNHEY and CDR2 SVGAGI. This CDR3 contains 16 residues. The V gene end was trimmed by 3 bases and the J gene end by 8 bases; junction bases not matched to a gene: 15. Here the CDR3 DNA reads TGTGCCAGCAGTTATTTAGTCGGGACAGAACTAGTCGGCTACACCTTC. Translating gives CASSYLVGTELVGYTF.

The chain carries TRBV6-5 and TRBJ2-1, with TRBD2 as a possible D gene (5 bases). This CDR3 has 13 residues. Trimming pared 5 bases from V and 3 bases from J, leaving 8 bases between. The germline V gene has CDR1 MNHEY and CDR2 SVGAGI. CDR3 in amino acids: CASSPEGYNEQFF. The CDR3, as DNA: TGTGCCAGCAGTCCCGAGGGCTACAATGAGCAGTTCTTC.

The J gene is TRBJ2-1, the V gene TRBV18; 11 nucleotides line up with TRBD2. The CDR3 runs to 18 residues. J was trimmed by 3 bases and V by 1 base; bases with no gene match: 8. Germline V gene data show CDR1 as KGHSH and CDR2 as LQKENI. DNA of the CDR3: TGTGCCAGCTCACCACGGAGAATGGGACTAGCGGACTACAATGAGCAGTTCTTC. Protein sequence: CASSPRRMGLADYNEQFF.

This clone was counted a single time. The chain recombines TRBV7-2 with TRBJ2-5, with 7 positions matching TRBD2. V lost 4 bases and J lost 3; bases outside the gene matches: 14. In germline, CDR1 is SGHTA, CDR2 FQGNSA. The length of the CDR3 is 17 residues. CDR3 residues: CASSSLPKGGTEETQYF. CDR3 DNA: TGTGCCAGCAGCTCGCTCCCAAAGGGAGGGACGGAAGAGACCCAGTACTTC.

The chain uses TRBV25-1 and TRBJ1-1; D ambiguous. The CDR3 runs to 11 residues. V was shortened by 3 bases and J by 7 bases, with 6 bases between the two germline ends. Germline CDR1 and CDR2: MGHDK and SYGVNS. The CDR3 DNA reads as TGTGCCAGCAGTGATTGGCTTGAAGCTTTCTTT. Translation gives CASSDWLEAFF.

V usage is TRBV15 and J usage is TRBJ1-1; D unresolved. Deletions cut 1 base from V and 3 bases from J, with 6 bases between. CDR3 length: 13 amino acids. CDR1 and CDR2 from the germline V gene are LNHNV and YYDKDF (reference sequence). This CDR3 reads CATSRGTDTEAFF. CDR3 nucleotides: TGTGCCACCAGCAGAGGAACGGACACTGAAGCTTTCTTT.

V and J are TRBV28 and TRBJ1-1; tentatively, D is TRBD1 (5 bases). CDR3 length equals 18 residues. V lost 2 bases to trimming and J lost 0 bases, with 19 bases between them. Germline V lookup: CDR1 MDHEN, CDR2 SYDVKM. CDR3 DNA: TGTGCCAGCAGTTTAATAAGTCCGGGGACGTATATGAACACTGAAGCTTTCTTT. Residues: CASSLISPGTYMNTEAFF.

The J gene is TRBJ2-5, the V gene TRBV6-6, with D unclear. The CDR3 has 14 residues. V lost 4 bases, J lost 2 bases, and 11 bases lay in between. Germline V gene sequence: CDR1 MNHNY, CDR2 SVGAGI (reference sequence). The CDR3 coding sequence is TGTGCCAGCAGTTTGTTCGGTTCTCAAGAGACCCAGTACTTC. This gives the protein CASSLFGSQETQYF.

This clone was counted a few times. This rearrangement joins TRBV10-3 to TRBJ2-7; 10 bases line up with TRBD2. This CDR3 region has 13 residues. Germline-derived CDR1 and CDR2 are ENHRY and SYGVKD. J gave up 5 bases and V 8 bases, and 6 bases lay outside the gene matches. The chain's CDR3 is CAIGASGSNEQYV. The DNA of the CDR3 is TGTGCCATCGGGGCTAGCGGGAGCAACGAGCAGTACGTC.

This chain uses TRBV6-1 with TRBJ2-7; perhaps TRBD1 as D (5 bases). CDR1 MNHNS and CDR2 SASEGT come from the germline V gene. Trimming pared 2 bases from V and 7 bases from J, leaving 18 bases between. This CDR3 region has 15 residues. CDR3 sequence: CASSETSFPKGEQYV. The DNA for the CDR3 is TGTGCCAGCAGTGAAACTTCCTTCCCGAAGGGGGAGCAGTACGTC.

Written as DNA, the CDR3 is TGTGCCAGCAGAGATGGACTGCCCAATCAGCCCCAGCATTTT. It encodes CASRDGLPNQPQHF. This rearrangement joins TRBV6-1 to TRBJ1-5; the D is unclear. CDR3 length: 14 amino acids. Germline assignment: CDR1 MNHNS and CDR2 SASEGT. V lost 6 bases to trimming and J lost 3 bases, with 12 bases between them.

The V and J genes are TRBV9 and TRBJ2-1; 10 bases align to TRBD2. V shed 0 bases, J shed 9 bases, and the junction held 12 bases outside the gene matches. The CDR3 spans 17 residues. Germline V lookup: CDR1 SGDLS, CDR2 YYNGEE. CDR3 in amino acids: CASSVASGGARGGEQFF. CDR3 DNA sequence: TGTGCCAGCAGCGTAGCCAGCGGGGGGGCCCGAGGGGGTGAGCAGTTCTTC.

V gene TRBV19 combines with J gene TRBJ2-7; weak D call: TRBD1 (6 bases). The V end lost 3 bases, the J end lost 6 bases, and 12 bases lay between the germline ends. The length of the CDR3 is 13 residues. In germline, CDR1 is LNHDA, CDR2 SQIVND (reference sequence). The CDR3 DNA sequence: TGTGCCAGTAGTATTGGGGCAGGGGCCGAGCAGTACGTC. Its protein product is CASSIGAGAEQYV.

The genes are TRBV30 and TRBJ1-5; D is possibly TRBD1 (5 bases). Trimming removed 1 base from V and 6 bases from J, with 10 bases in between. The germline CDR1 and CDR2 sequences are GTSNPN and SVGIG (reference sequence). The CDR3 sequence is 13 residues long. This CDR3 is CAWSGGRAQPQHF. In nucleotides, the CDR3 is TGTGCCTGGAGTGGCGGCAGGGCTCAGCCCCAGCATTTT.

As to this clone: Additional DNA sequences in this sample encode the identical CDR3. The DNA for the CDR3 is TGTGCCAGCAGGGGACAGGGCAATCAGCCCCAGCATTTT. It specifies CASRGQGNQPQHF. The rearrangement uses TRBV2 and TRBJ1-5; 8 bases are a match to TRBD1. The V gene end was trimmed by 6 bases and the J gene end by 2 bases; junction bases not matched to a gene: 0. This CDR3 has 13 amino acids. Per germline, CDR1 SNHLY and CDR2 FYNNEI.

Written as DNA, the CDR3 is TGTGCCAGCAGTCTCCGCCCTTCAGAGAAATTAATATATGGCTACACCTTC. Amino acid sequence: CASSLRPSEKLIYGYTF. This chain joins TRBV28 and TRBJ1-2; no reliable D call. Germline loops: CDR1 MDHEN, CDR2 SYDVKM. Trimming left V 5 bases short and J 5 bases short, with 24 bases between. The CDR3 is made up of 17 amino acids.

This chain joins TRBV6-1 and TRBJ2-7; tentatively, D is TRBD1 (6 bases). The germline gives CDR1 MNHNS, CDR2 SASEGT. The germline V and J ends were trimmed by 5 bases and 3 bases, with 11 bases remaining between them. The CDR3 consists of 13 residues. Written as DNA, the CDR3 is TGTGCCAGCAGTACGGGACAACTCTACGAGCAGTACTTC. The encoded protein is CASSTGQLYEQYF.

This clone was seen just once. This chain links TRBV30 with TRBJ1-6; D not certain. Germline V CDR1 and CDR2: GTSNPN, SVGIG (reference sequence). Trimming cost V 4 bases and J 0 bases, with 16 bases left between them. There are 17 residues in the CDR3. The CDR3 DNA reads as TGTGCCTGGACGTCGGAGGGCATAGGCTCCTATAATTCACCCCTCCACTTT. Translated: CAWTSEGIGSYNSPLHF.